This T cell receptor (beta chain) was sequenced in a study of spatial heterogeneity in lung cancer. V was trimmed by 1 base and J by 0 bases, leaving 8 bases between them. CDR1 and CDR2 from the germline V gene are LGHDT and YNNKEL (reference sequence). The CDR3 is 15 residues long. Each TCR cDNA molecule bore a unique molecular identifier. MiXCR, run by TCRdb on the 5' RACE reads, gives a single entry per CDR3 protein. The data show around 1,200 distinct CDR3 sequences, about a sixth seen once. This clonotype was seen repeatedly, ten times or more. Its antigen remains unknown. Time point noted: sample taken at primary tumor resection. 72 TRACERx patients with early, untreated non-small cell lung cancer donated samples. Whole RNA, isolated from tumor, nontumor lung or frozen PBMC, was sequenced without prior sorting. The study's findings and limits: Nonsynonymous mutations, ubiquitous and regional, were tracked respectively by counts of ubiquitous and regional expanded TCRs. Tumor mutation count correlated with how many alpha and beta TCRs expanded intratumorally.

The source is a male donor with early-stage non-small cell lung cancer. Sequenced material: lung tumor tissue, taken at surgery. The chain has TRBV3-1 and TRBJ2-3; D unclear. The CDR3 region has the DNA TGTGCCAGCAGCCAAGGGGTTTCTAGCACAGATACGCAGTATTTT. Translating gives CASSQGVSSTDTQYF.